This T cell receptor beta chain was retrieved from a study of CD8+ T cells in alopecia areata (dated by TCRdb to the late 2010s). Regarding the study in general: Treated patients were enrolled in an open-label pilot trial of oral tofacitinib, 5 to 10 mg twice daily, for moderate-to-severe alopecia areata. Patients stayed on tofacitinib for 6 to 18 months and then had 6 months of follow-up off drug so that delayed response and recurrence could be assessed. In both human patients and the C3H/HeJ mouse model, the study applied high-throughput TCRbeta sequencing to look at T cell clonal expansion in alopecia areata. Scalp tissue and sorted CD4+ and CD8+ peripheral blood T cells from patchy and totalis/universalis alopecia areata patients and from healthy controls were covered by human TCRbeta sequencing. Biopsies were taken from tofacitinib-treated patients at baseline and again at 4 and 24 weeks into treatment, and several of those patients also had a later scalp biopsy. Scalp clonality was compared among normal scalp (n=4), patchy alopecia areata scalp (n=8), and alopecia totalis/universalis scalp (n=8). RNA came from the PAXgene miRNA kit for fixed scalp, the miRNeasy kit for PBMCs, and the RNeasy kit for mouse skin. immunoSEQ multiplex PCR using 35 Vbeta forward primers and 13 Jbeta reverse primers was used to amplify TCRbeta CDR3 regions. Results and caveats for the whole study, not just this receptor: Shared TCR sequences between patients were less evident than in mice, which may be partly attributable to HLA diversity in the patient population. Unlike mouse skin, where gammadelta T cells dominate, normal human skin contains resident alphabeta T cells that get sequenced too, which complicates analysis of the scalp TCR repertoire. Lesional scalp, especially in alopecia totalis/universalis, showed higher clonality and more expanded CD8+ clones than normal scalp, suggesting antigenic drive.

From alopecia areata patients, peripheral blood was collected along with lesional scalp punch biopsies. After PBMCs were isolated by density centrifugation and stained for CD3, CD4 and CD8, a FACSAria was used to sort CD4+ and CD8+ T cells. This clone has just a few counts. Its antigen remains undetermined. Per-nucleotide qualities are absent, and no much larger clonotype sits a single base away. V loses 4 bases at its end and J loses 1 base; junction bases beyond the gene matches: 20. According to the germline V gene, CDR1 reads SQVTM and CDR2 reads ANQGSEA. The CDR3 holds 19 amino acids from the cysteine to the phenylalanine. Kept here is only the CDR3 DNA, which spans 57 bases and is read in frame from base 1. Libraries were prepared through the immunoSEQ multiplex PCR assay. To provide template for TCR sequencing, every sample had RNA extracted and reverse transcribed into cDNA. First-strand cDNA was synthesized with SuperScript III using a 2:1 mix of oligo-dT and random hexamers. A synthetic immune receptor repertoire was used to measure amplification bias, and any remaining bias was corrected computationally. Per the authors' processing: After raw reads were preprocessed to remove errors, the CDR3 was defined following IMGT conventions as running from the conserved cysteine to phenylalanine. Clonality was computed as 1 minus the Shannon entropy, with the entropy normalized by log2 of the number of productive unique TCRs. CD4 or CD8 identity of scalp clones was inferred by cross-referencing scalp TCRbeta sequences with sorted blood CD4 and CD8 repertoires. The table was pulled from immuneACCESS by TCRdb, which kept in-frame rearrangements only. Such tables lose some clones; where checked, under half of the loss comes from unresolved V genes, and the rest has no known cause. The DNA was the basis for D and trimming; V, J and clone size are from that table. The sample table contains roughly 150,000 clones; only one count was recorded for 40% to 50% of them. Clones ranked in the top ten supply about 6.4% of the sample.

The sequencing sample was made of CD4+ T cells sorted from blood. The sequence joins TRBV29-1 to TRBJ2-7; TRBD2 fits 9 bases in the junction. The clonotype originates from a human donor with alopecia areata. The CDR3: CSVVDEFELAGLLSYEQYF. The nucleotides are TGCAGCGTTGTCGACGAGTTCGAGCTAGCGGGATTACTTTCCTACGAGCAGTACTTC.